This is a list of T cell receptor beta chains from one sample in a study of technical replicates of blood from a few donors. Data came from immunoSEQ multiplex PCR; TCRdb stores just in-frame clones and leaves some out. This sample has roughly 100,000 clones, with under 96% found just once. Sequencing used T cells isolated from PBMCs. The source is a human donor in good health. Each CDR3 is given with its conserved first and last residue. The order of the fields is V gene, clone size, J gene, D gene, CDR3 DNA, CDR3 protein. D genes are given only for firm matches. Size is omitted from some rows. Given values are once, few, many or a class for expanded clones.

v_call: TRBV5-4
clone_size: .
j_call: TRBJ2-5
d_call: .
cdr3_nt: TGTGCCAGCAGCGGTTGGGCGCTGGGAGGAGAGACCCAGTACTTC
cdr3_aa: CASSGWALGGETQYF

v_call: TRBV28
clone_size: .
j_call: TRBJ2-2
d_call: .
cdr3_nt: TGTGCCAGCAGTTTATCCGACACCGGGGAGCTGTTTTTT
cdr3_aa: CASSLSDTGELFF

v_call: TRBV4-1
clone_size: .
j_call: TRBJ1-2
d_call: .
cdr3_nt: TGCGCCAGCAGTGTTTCCGTCGTGCAGAACTATGGCTACACCTTC
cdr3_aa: CASSVSVVQNYGYTF

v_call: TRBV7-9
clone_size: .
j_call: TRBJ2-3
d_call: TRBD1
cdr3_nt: TGTGCCAGCAGCTCACCAACGACAGGGACCACAGATACGCAGTATTTT
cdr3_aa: CASSSPTTGTTDTQYF

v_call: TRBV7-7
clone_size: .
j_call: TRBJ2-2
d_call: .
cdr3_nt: TGTGCTAGCAGCTCAAACACCGGGGAGCTGTTTTTT
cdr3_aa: CASSSNTGELFF

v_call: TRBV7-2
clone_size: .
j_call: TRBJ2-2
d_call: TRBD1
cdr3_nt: TGTGCCAGCAGCCCCCACCTCGGACAGGGGAGCACCGGGGAGCTGTTTTTT
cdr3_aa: CASSPHLGQGSTGELFF

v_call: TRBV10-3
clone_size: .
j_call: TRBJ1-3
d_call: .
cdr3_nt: TGTGCCATCAGTGAGTCGATAGATTCTCAGGGCTGGAACACCATATATTTT
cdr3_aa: CAISESIDSQGWNTIYF

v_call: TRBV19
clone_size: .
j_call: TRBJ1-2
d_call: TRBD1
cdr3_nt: TGTGCCAGTACTGGACAGGGCTATGGCTACACCTTC
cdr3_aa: CASTGQGYGYTF

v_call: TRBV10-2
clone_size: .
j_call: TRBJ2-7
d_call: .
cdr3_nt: TGCGCCAGCAGTGAGTTGGCGGGCCTCTCCTACGAGCAGTACTTC
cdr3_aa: CASSELAGLSYEQYF

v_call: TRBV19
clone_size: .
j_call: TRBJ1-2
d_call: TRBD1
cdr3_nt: TGTGCCAGTAGTCTTCACCAGGGGGCGGATGGCTACACCTTC
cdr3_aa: CASSLHQGADGYTF

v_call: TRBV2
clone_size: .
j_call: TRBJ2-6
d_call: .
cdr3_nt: TGTGCCAGCAGTGACAGGGCTGGGGCCAACGTCCTGACTTTC
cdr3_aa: CASSDRAGANVLTF

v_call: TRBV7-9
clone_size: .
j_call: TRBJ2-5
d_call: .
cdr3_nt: TGTGCCAGCAGCTTAGACGGGAGAGAGACCCAGTACTTC
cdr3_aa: CASSLDGRETQYF

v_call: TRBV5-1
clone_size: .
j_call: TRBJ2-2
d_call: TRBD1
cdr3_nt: TGCGCCAGCAGCTTGACAGGACAGGGGACGAAGCTGTTTTTT
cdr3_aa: CASSLTGQGTKLFF

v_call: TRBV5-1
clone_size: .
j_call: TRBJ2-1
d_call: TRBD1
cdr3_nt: TGCGCCAGCAGTGATCCGGGACAGGGGTACAATGAGCAGTTCTTC
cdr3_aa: CASSDPGQGYNEQFF

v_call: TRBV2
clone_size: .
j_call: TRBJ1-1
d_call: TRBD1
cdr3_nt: TGTGCCAGCAGTGGCCGGGACAGTATTATATACACTGAAGCTTTCTTT
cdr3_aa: CASSGRDSIIYTEAFF

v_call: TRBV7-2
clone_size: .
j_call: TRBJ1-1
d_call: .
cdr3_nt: TGTGCCAGCAGCTTACTGGACACCTACACTGAAGCTTTCTTT
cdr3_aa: CASSLLDTYTEAFF

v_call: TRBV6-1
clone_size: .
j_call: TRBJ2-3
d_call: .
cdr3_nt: TGTGCCAGCACCTGGGGCAGAGCTAGCACAGATACGCAGTATTTT
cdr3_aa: CASTWGRASTDTQYF

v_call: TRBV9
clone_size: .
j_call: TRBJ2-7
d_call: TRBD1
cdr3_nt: TGTGCCAGCAGCCGATTGCCAGGGGGCTACGAGCAGTACTTC
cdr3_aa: CASSRLPGGYEQYF

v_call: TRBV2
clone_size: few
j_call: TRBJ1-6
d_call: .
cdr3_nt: TGTGCCAGCATCCCCGACACTTTTAATTCACCCCTCCACTTT
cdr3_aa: CASIPDTFNSPLHF

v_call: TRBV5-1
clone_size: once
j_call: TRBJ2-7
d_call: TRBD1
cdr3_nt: TGCGCCAGCAGCGGGACAGGTACAACCTACGAGCAGTACTTC
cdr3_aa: CASSGTGTTYEQYF

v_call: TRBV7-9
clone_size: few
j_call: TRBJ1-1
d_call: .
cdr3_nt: TGTGCCAGCAGCTTAGCGCACGCAGGTAACACTGAAGCTTTCTTT
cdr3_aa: CASSLAHAGNTEAFF

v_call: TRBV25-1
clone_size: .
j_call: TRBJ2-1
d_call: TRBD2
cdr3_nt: TGTGCCAGCAGTCCTAGCGGATCCTACAATGAGCAGTTCTTC
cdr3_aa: CASSPSGSYNEQFF

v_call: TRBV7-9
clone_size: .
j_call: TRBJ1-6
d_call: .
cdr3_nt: TGTGCCAGCAGCATCTCAGGGGCCTATAATTCACCCCTCCACTTT
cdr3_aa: CASSISGAYNSPLHF

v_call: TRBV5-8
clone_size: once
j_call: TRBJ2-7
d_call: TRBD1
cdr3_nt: TGTGCCAGCCTAAATTTTGGGGCAGGGGGTTCGTACGAGCAGTACTTC
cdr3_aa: CASLNFGAGGSYEQYF

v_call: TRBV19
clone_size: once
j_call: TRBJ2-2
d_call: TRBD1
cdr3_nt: TGTGCCAGTAGTATACCCGAGGCTACAGGGGAGCGCGACACCGGGGAGCTGTTTTTT
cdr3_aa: CASSIPEATGERDTGELFF

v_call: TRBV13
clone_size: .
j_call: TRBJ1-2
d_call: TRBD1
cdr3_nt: TGTGCCAGCAGCTCCAGACAGGGGGCGTTTGGCTACACCTTC
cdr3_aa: CASSSRQGAFGYTF

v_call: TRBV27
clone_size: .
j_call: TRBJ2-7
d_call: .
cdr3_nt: TGTGCCAGCAGTTTATCGGCAGGCATCTACGAGCAGTACTTC
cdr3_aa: CASSLSAGIYEQYF

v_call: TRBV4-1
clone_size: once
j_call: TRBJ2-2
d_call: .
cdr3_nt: TGCGCCAGCAGCCAAGTTATCGTCGACACCGGGGAGCTGTTTTTT
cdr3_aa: CASSQVIVDTGELFF

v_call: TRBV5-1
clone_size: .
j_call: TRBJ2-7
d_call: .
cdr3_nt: TGCGCCAGCAGCGTCGCCGGGGAACGCTACGAGCAGTACTTC
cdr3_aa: CASSVAGERYEQYF

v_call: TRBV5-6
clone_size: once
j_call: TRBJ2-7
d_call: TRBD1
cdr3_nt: TGTGCCAGCAGCTTGGGGTGGACAGGGGACTACGAGCAGTACTTC
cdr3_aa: CASSLGWTGDYEQYF

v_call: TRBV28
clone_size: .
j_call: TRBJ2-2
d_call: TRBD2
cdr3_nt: TGTGCCAGCAGAGCGGGAGGGGGATATACCGGGGAGCTGTTTTTT
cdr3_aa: CASRAGGGYTGELFF

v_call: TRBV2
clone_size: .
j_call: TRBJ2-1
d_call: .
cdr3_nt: TGTGCCCGGCCGGGTGAGGACTACAATGAGCAGTTCTTC
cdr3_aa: CARPGEDYNEQFF

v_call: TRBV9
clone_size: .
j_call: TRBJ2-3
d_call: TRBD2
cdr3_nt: TGTGCCAGCAGCGTAGCTGGACTAGCTGGGTCGAATACGCAGTATTTT
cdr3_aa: CASSVAGLAGSNTQYF

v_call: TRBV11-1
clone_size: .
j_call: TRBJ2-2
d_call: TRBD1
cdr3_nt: TGTGCCAGCAGGACAGGGGTGGCCGGGGAGCTGTTTTTT
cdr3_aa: CASRTGVAGELFF

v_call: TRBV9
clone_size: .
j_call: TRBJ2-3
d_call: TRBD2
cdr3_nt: TGTGCCAGCAGCTCATGGACTAGCCCAGATACGCAGTATTTT
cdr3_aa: CASSSWTSPDTQYF

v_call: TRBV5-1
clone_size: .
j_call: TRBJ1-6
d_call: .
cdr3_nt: TGCGCCAGCAGCTTGGCAGGGGCCACTTATAATTCACCCCTCCACTTT
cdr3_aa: CASSLAGATYNSPLHF

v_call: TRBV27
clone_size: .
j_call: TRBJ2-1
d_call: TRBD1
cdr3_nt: TGTGCCAGCATCCCGTATGAAGCAGGGGGATACAATGAGCAGTTCTTC
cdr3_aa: CASIPYEAGGYNEQFF

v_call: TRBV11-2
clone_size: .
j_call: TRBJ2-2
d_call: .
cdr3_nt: TGTGCCAGCAGCTCGATGGCTAGCCCCGGGGAGCTGTTTTTT
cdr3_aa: CASSSMASPGELFF

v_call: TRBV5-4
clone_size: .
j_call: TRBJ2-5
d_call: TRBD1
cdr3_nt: TGTGCCAGCAGCCAAATGATGGGACAGGGATCGGAGACCCAGTACTTC
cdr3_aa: CASSQMMGQGSETQYF

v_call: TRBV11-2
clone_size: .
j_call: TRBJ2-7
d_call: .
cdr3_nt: TGTGCCAGCAGCTTCGGGAAGGCAACACTTTCCTACGAGCAGTACTTC
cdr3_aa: CASSFGKATLSYEQYF

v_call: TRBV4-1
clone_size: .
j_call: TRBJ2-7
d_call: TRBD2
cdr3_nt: TGCGCCAGCAGCCAAGAGATAGCGGGAGGTAGGTACGAGCAGTACTTC
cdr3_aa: CASSQEIAGGRYEQYF

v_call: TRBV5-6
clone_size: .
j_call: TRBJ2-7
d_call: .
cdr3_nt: TGTGCCAGCAGCTTGCGGGAGTCCGACGAGCAGTACTTC
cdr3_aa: CASSLRESDEQYF

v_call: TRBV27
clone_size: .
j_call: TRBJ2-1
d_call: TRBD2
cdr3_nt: TGTGCCAGCAGTCTATTAGCGGGGGGGTCCCATGAGCAGTTCTTC
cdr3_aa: CASSLLAGGSHEQFF

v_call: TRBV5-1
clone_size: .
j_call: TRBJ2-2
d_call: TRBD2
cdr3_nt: TGCGCCAGCAGCTTCGGGGGACTAGCGGGCCCCGCGAACACCGGGGAGCTGTTTTTT
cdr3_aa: CASSFGGLAGPANTGELFF

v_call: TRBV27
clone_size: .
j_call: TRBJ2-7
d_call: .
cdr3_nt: TGTGCCAGCAGTTTAGCTGGGACAACCTACGAGCAGTACTTC
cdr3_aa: CASSLAGTTYEQYF

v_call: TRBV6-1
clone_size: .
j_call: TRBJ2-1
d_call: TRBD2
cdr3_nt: TGTGCCAGCAGTGAAACCTTAGCGGGGGGAGACGAGTTCTTC
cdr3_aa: CASSETLAGGDEFF

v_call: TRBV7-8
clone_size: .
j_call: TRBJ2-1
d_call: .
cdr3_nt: TGTGCCAGCAGTCCTAGGTTCCACAATGAGCAGTTCTTC
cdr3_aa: CASSPRFHNEQFF

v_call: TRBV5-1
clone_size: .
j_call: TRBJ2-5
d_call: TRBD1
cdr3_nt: TGCGCCAGCAGCTGGCAGGGGGTTGGGGAGACCCAGTACTTC
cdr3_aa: CASSWQGVGETQYF

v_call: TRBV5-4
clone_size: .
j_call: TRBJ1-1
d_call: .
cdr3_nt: TGTGCCAGCAGACGGGATTTCTTGGCTCGTGGTGAAGCTTTCTTT
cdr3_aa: CASRRDFLARGEAFF

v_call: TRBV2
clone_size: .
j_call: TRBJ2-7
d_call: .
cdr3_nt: TGTGCCAGCAGTCCTGACCACTATCTTTACGAGCAGTACTTC
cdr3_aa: CASSPDHYLYEQYF

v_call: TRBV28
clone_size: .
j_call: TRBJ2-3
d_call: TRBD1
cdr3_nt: TGTGCCAGCAGTAGACAGGGGGCGGGTAGCACAGATACGCAGTATTTT
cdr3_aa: CASSRQGAGSTDTQYF

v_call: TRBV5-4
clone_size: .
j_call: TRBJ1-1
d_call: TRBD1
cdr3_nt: TGTGCCAGCAGCGGGGGACAGGGAATGGTAATCTCTGAAGCTTTCTTT
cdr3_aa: CASSGGQGMVISEAFF

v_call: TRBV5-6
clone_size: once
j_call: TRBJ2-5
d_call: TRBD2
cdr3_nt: TGTGCCAGCAGCTTGGATCCAGGGAGGGGAGAGACCCAGTACTTC
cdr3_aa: CASSLDPGRGETQYF